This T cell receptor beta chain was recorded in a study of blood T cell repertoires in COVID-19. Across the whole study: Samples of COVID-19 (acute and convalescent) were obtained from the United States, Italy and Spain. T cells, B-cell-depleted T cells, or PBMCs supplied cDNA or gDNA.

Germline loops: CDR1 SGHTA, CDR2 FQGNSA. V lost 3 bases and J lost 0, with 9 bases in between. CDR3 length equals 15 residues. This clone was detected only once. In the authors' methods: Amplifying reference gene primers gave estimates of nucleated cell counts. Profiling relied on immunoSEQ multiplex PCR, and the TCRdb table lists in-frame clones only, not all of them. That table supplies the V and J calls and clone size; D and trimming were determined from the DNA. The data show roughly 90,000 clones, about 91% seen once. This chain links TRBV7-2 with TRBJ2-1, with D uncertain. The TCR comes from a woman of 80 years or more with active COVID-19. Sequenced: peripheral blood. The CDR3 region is CASSFSQSSYNEQFF. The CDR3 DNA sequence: TGTGCCAGCAGCTTTTCACAGAGCTCCTACAATGAGCAGTTCTTC.